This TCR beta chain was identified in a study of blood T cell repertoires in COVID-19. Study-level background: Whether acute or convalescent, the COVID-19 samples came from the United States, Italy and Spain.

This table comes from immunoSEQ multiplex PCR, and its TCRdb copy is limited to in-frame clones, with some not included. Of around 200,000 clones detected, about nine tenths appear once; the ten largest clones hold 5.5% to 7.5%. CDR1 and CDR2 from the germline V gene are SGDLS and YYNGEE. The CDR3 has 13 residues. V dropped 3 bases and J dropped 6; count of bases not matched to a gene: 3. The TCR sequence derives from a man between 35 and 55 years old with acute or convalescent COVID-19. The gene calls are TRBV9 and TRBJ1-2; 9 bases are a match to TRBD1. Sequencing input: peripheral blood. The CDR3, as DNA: TGTGCCAGCAGCGGGACAGGGGTGCATGGCTACACCTTC. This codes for CASSGTGVHGYTF.